This TCR beta chain was captured by sequencing in a study of T cells after yellow fever vaccination. In its sample, this clonotype was seen many times. With 4 bases removed from V and 4 bases from J, the gap between germline ends came to 26 bases. The CDR3 consists of 18 residues. Germline lookup yields CDR1 MDHEN and CDR2 SYDVKM. TCRdb re-derived calls from the 5' RACE reads in MiXCR, one entry per CDR3 protein. The table records over 110,000 distinct CDR3 sequences, over 7% of them present only once. The chain uses TRBV28 and TRBJ2-7; D could derive from TRBD1 or TRBD2 (6 bases each). Specimen: CD4+ T cells sorted from PBMCs, collected 5 days after the yellow fever booster vaccination. The clonotype originates from a man aged 25 to 45 who received the YFV17D yellow fever vaccine. CDR3 residues: CASSSRAGMQGRSYEQYF. CDR3 coding DNA: TGTGCCAGCAGTTCCCGGGCGGGAATGCAGGGGAGGTCGTACGAGCAGTACTTC.